This T cell receptor beta chain was obtained from a study of T cell responses to AZD1222 COVID-19 vaccine. Whole-study results and caveats: Baseline serostatus was positive in only a handful of AZD1222 recipients. Donors were largely white British and mainly female; clonal diversity was possibly underestimated. Receipt of two AZD1222 doses was followed by a rise in Spike-specific TCR breadth and depth.

This CDR3 region has 15 residues. Germline values: CDR1 SGDLS, CDR2 YYNGEE. V dropped 4 bases and J dropped 1 base, with 14 bases sitting between them. To note about this clone: The antigen is unknown.

The table came from immunoSEQ multiplex PCR; TCRdb's copy has only in-frame clones and leaves some out. The data show approximately 120,000 clones, with 80% to 95% seen just once and approximately 1% held by the top ten. This TCR came from an adult in good health. The V call is TRBV9, the J call TRBJ1-1, with D unclear. This material consisted of peripheral blood, taken on day 0 of AZD1222 vaccination. The CDR3 DNA follows: TGTGCCAGCAGCCCGAGAACCGGCTCGAACACTGAAGCTTTCTTT. This sequence encodes CASSPRTGSNTEAFF.